The 31 T cell receptor beta chains below come from one sample, sequenced in a study of human T cells and chemical hapten exposure. TCRdb reprocessed the RACE reads via MiXCR and lists one record per CDR3 protein. Here the sample spans about 77,000 distinct CDR3 sequences, about 8.6% being singletons. The sample's time point: healthy volunteer bleed at 6 weeks. The total RNA was obtained from whole blood that was not fractionated. Source material: whole blood. These TCRs come from a female donor in good health. Some clones in this sample may be carry-over from other donors' samples.

Only a few counts were recorded for this clonotype. The gene calls are TRBV20-1 and TRBJ1-2; a possible D gene is TRBD1 (5 bases). Germline V gene sequence: CDR1 DFQATT, CDR2 SNEGSKA (reference sequence). The CDR3 spans 8 residues. As DNA, the CDR3 is TGCCGGGGGTATGGCTACACCTTC. It specifies CRGYGYTF.

This clonotype was counted a single time. V usage is TRBV6-5 and J usage is TRBJ1-1, with D tentatively TRBD1 (5 bases). CDR1 is MNHEY and CDR2 is SVGAGI in the germline V gene. The CDR3 is 14 residues long. Trimming stripped 5 bases from V and 10 bases from J, with 20 bases between. CDR3 sequence: CASSRSASLGRAFF. In DNA, the CDR3 is TGTGCCAGCAGTCGCTCGGCTTCGTTGGGGCGAGCTTTCTTT.

This clonotype was detected only once. This sequence may be a read error, since a much larger clone differs from it by one base. The gene calls are TRBV6-1 and TRBJ1-1; 9 bases line up with TRBD1. The germline V gene has CDR1 MNHNS and CDR2 SASEGT. This CDR3 region has 15 residues. The chain's CDR3 is CARSELRTGATEAFF. CDR3 sequence (DNA): TGTGCCAGGAGTGAACTCCGGACAGGGGCCACTGAAGCTTTCTTT.

This clonotype was counted a single time. A read error is possible here, since a much larger clone lies one base away. The rearrangement joins TRBV12-3 or TRBV12-4 to TRBJ1-2; D unresolved. The length of the CDR3 is 13 residues. CDR3 sequence reads: CVSSANRDYGYTF. As DNA, the CDR3 is TGTGTCAGCAGTGCGAATCGGGACTATGGCTACACCTTC.

In this sample, this clonotype turned up a few times. The J gene is TRBJ2-7, the V gene TRBV25-1; 8 bases are shared with TRBD1. With V trimmed by 5 bases and J by 4 bases, 13 bases remained unmatched. This CDR3 has 16 amino acids. CDR1 MGHDK and CDR2 SYGVNS come from the germline V gene. CDR3 loop: CASSFQDRADGYEQYF. The CDR3 coding sequence is TGTGCCAGCAGTTTCCAGGACAGGGCAGACGGTTACGAGCAGTACTTC.

The table lists this clonotype with many counts. V gene TRBV12-3 or TRBV12-4 combines with J gene TRBJ1-4; 8 bases are shared with TRBD1. The CDR3 length is 13 residues. The ends lost 8 bases at V and 6 bases at J; junction bases unmatched: 5. This CDR3 is CASRTGGDEKLFF. Here the CDR3 DNA reads TGTGCCAGCCGCACAGGGGGTGATGAAAAACTGTTTTTT.

In its sample, this clonotype was seen many times. The chain joins TRBV7-9 to TRBJ1-5, with a possible D match to TRBD1 (6 bases). CDR3 length: 15 residues. From germline, CDR1 is SEHNR and CDR2 FQNEAQ (reference sequence). V was cut by 11 bases and J by 3 bases, with 20 bases left in between. CDR3 DNA: TGTGCCGGAGGCGGTTCCGGGGGCAACAATCAGCCCCAGCATTTT. It translates to CAGGGSGGNNQPQHF.

This clonotype was seen a handful of times. V gene TRBV19 combines with J gene TRBJ1-1; 7 bases match TRBD1. CDR1 LNHDA and CDR2 SQIVND come from the germline V gene (reference sequence). The CDR3 sequence is 13 residues long. V was clipped by 5 bases and J by 4 bases; unmatched bases: 4. The CDR3 bases are TGTGCCAGTAGTGTGGCAGGGGGCACTGAAGCTTTCTTT. Translating it yields CASSVAGGTEAFF.

The genes are TRBV9 and TRBJ2-2, with TRBD1 identical over 9 bases. Germline assignment: CDR1 SGDLS and CDR2 YYNGEE. The CDR3 totals 19 residues. V lost 4 bases to trimming and J lost 7 bases; unmatched junction nucleotides: 20. In DNA, the CDR3 is TGTGCCAGCAGCCAAGACCGGGACAGGGTTTGGGATCAGATCGGGGAGCTGTTTTTT. It is translated as CASSQDRDRVWDQIGELFF. Complete variable domain (other parts from reference TRBV9 and TRBJ2-2): DSGVTQTPKHLITATGQRVTLRCSPRSGDLSVYWYQQSLDQGLQFLIQYYNGEERAKGNILERFSAQQFPDLHSELNLSSLELGDSALYFCASSQDRDRVWDQIGELFFGEGSRLTVL.

In this sample, this clonotype turned up many times. CDR3 sequence reads: CASRDRGLAFF. CDR3 DNA: TGTGCCAGCAGGGACAGGGGGCTTGCTTTCTTT. The chain uses TRBV25-1 and TRBJ1-1; 11 nucleotides line up with TRBD1. J was trimmed by 11 bases and V by 6 bases; bases with no gene match: 2. Germline CDR1 is MGHDK and CDR2 is SYGVNS. The CDR3 is 11 amino acids.

This clonotype was seen repeatedly, ten times or more. The genes are TRBV12-3 or TRBV12-4 and TRBJ1-4; D not certain. The CDR3 is 14 residues long. Trimming removed 3 bases at V and 8 bases at J, with 13 bases between. DNA for the CDR3: TGTGCCAGCAGTTTTTCAGGAAGAGGAGAAAAACTGTTTTTT. It encodes CASSFSGRGEKLFF.

This clonotype was seen repeatedly, ten times or more. The V call is TRBV18, the J call TRBJ1-1; D gene uncertain. The germline gives CDR1 KGHSH, CDR2 LQKENI. This CDR3 is built from 10 residues. Trimming removed 7 bases from V and 11 bases from J, with 11 bases in between. The CDR3 region has the DNA TGTGCCAGCTTTAGGGAGACGGCTTTCTTT. Encoded protein: CASFRETAFF.

The chain joins TRBV7-2 to TRBJ2-3, with 9 bases aligning to TRBD1. In germline, CDR1 is SGHTA, CDR2 FQGNSA. The CDR3 length is 14 residues. V shed 6 bases and J 1 base; nucleotides not matched to a gene: 2. The CDR3 DNA reads as TGTGCCAGCAGATACAGGGGGCGCACAGATACGCAGTATTTT. Residues: CASRYRGRTDTQYF.

This clonotype showed up many times. The chain links TRBV7-2 to TRBJ2-7; tentatively, D is TRBD1 (5 bases). V was pared by 1 base and J by 3 bases, with 10 bases between. This CDR3 comprises 14 residues. Germline V gene lookup returns CDR1 SGHTA and CDR2 FQGNSA. The CDR3 loop is CASSLGLQGYEQYF. The CDR3 bases are TGTGCCAGCAGCTTAGGTCTGCAGGGCTACGAGCAGTACTTC.

This clonotype was detected a few times. In DNA, the CDR3 is TGTGCCAGCTCACCACCGTCAGGACCTACGCAGTATTTT. This encodes CASSPPSGPTQYF. The V and J genes are TRBV18 and TRBJ2-3; D is uncertain. Trimming left V 0 bases short and J 8 bases short, with 9 bases between. Germline V lookup: CDR1 KGHSH, CDR2 LQKENI. The CDR3 consists of 13 residues.

As to this clonotype: A much more abundant neighbour one base away suggests this may be a read error. V is TRBV20-1 and J is TRBJ2-7; D gene uncertain. This CDR3 has 17 residues. V was clipped by 5 bases and J by 3 bases, with 26 bases between them. Germline lookup yields CDR1 DFQATT and CDR2 SNEGSKA (reference sequence). In DNA, the CDR3 is TGCAGTGCTTTACGGCCCGAGTTGGCCGGCTACTTCTACGAGCAGTACTTC. This codes for CSALRPELAGYFYEQYF.

This clonotype was seen repeatedly, ten times or more. This chain connects TRBV29-1 to TRBJ1-4; 8 nucleotides line up with TRBD1. This CDR3 region has 16 residues. Germline lookup yields CDR1 SQVTM and CDR2 ANQGSEA. V lost 6 bases and J lost 0; bases outside the gene matches: 9. The CDR3 DNA sequence: TGCAGCGTGGTCGACAGGGGACTCACAACTAATGAAAAACTGTTTTTT. As protein: CSVVDRGLTTNEKLFF.

This clonotype appeared many times. The genes are TRBV9 and TRBJ1-1, with D perhaps matching TRBD1 (6 bases). The V end lost 5 bases, the J end lost 4 bases, and 12 bases lay between the germline ends. The V gene's germline CDR1 is SGDLS and CDR2 YYNGEE. The CDR3 contains 13 residues. CDR3 nucleotide sequence: TGTGCCAGCAGTGCAGGAGGGGGCACTGAAGCTTTCTTT. It codes for CASSAGGGTEAFF.

About this clonotype itself: A much larger clone lies one base from this, so it may be a read error. The CDR3 sequence: CSALDRESYNSPLNF. For the CDR3, the DNA is TGCAGTGCCCTGGACAGGGAATCCTATAATTCACCCCTCAACTTT. The chain uses TRBV20-1 and TRBJ1-6, with TRBD1 identical over 8 bases. The germline V gene has CDR1 DFQATT and CDR2 SNEGSKA (reference sequence). This CDR3 comprises 15 residues.

At least ten counts were recorded for this clonotype. This chain links TRBV27 with TRBJ1-4, with D perhaps TRBD1 (6 bases). Per germline, CDR1 MNHEY and CDR2 SMNVEV (reference sequence). There are 14 residues in the CDR3. The V end was cut by 7 bases, the J end by 8 bases, with 17 bases between. CDR3 protein: CASTNPGAGEKLFF. The CDR3, as DNA: TGTGCCAGCACCAACCCGGGGGCAGGGGAAAAACTGTTTTTT.

At least ten counts were recorded for this clonotype. The chain recombines TRBV3-1 with TRBJ1-6, with D perhaps matching TRBD1 (6 bases). Trimming removed 4 bases from V and 10 bases from J, with 11 bases in between. CDR3 length: 13 amino acids. Looked up from germline, CDR1 is LGHDT and CDR2 is YNNKEL (reference sequence). Here the CDR3 reads CASSPNRDSPLHF. The DNA for the CDR3 is TGTGCCAGCAGCCCGAACAGGGACTCACCCCTCCACTTT.

This clonotype was counted many times. The J gene is TRBJ1-5, the V gene TRBV2; D unclear. The CDR3 sequence is 11 residues long. Deletions cut 3 bases from V and 7 bases from J, with 4 bases between. The germline gives CDR1 SNHLY, CDR2 FYNNEI. The CDR3 is CASSEFQPQHF. The CDR3 DNA reads TGTGCCAGCAGTGAGTTCCAGCCCCAGCATTTT.

In this sample, this clonotype turned up many times. The chain carries TRBV5-1 and TRBJ2-7; D gene ambiguous. The germline gives CDR1 SGHRS, CDR2 YFSETQ. Between the trimmed V and J ends, which lost 5 bases and 5 bases, there was a span of 17 bases. The CDR3 sequence is 14 residues long. CDR3 residues: CASRVTDPWDEQYF. CDR3 sequence (DNA): TGCGCCAGCAGAGTAACAGACCCTTGGGACGAGCAGTACTTC.

This clonotype was observed a few times. The gene calls are TRBV7-2 and TRBJ2-7, with 7 bases lining up with TRBD2. The CDR3 is 14 amino acids. The J segment lost 5 bases and the V segment lost 5 bases, leaving 9 bases of the junction unmatched. Germline CDR1 reads SGHTA; CDR2 reads FQGNSA. CDR3 nucleotide sequence: TGTGCCAGCAGCAGGGACTACCAATCTCACGAGCAGTACTTC. The encoded protein is CASSRDYQSHEQYF.

At least ten counts were recorded for this clonotype. The chain joins TRBV12-3 or TRBV12-4 to TRBJ2-3; D is possibly TRBD2 (6 bases). Between the trimmed V and J ends, which lost 5 bases and 0 bases, there was a span of 15 bases. This CDR3 is built from 16 residues. CDR3 DNA: TGTGCCAGCAGTCCAGGACTGGGGACTAGCACAGATACGCAGTATTTT. Protein: CASSPGLGTSTDTQYF.

Points on this clonotype: A much larger clone sits a single nucleotide away, making a read error possible. This sequence joins TRBV13 and TRBJ2-7, with unresolved D. V lost 5 bases, J lost 5 bases, and 13 bases lay in between. Germline V gives CDR1 PRHDT, CDR2 FYEKMQ (reference sequence). The CDR3 is made up of 13 amino acids. For the CDR3, the DNA is TGTGCCAGCAGCGCGGACCCCGAGGACGAGCAGTACTTC. Its translation is CASSADPEDEQYF.

This clonotype was observed at least ten times. CDR3 in DNA: TGTGCCAGCAGCTCCCTCAACGTCCTGACTTTC. Translating gives CASSSLNVLTF. V usage is TRBV7-2 and J usage is TRBJ2-6; unclear D gene. There are 11 residues in the CDR3. The V and J ends lost 4 bases and 9 bases respectively, with 4 bases between them. Germline V lookup: CDR1 SGHTA, CDR2 FQGNSA. Supplemented by reference TRBV7-2 and TRBJ2-6, the full variable domain reads GAGVSQSPSNKVTEKGKDVELRCDPISGHTALYWYRQSLGQGLEFLIYFQGNSAPDKSGLPSDRFSAERTGGSVSTLTIQRTQQEDSAVYLCASSSLNVLTFGAGSRLTVL.

This clonotype was counted a few times. CDR3 protein: CASSQQSGYEQYF. In DNA, the CDR3 is TGTGCCAGCAGCCAACAGAGTGGCTACGAGCAGTACTTC. The rearrangement joins TRBV4-2 to TRBJ2-7; no definite D call. Trimming removed 2 bases from V and 3 bases from J, with 8 bases in between. From germline, CDR1 is LGHNA and CDR2 YNFKEQ. The CDR3 is 13 amino acids.

This clonotype appeared many times. The chain employs TRBV7-2 and TRBJ2-5; no definite D call. The V gene lost 3 bases and the J gene lost 4 bases, with 9 bases spanning the gap. This CDR3 comprises 13 residues. Germline CDR1 and CDR2: SGHTA and FQGNSA. The CDR3 spells CASSLDPGETQYF. The CDR3 nucleotides read TGTGCCAGCAGCTTGGACCCAGGAGAGACCCAGTACTTC.

The sample holds a few counts of this clonotype. The chain combines TRBV4-1 with TRBJ1-2, with unresolved D. CDR3 length equals 14 residues. The V end was cut by 0 bases, the J end by 8 bases, with 13 bases between. Per the germline V gene, CDR1 is MGHRA and CDR2 is YSYEKL. CDR3 DNA: TGCGCCAGCAGCCAAGATTCGGGCCCAAGCGGCTACACCTTC. Residues: CASSQDSGPSGYTF.

The V gene is TRBV11-2, the J gene TRBJ1-6; D remains unclear. This CDR3 contains 13 residues. V lost 0 bases, J lost 10 bases, and 7 bases lay in between. The germline CDR1 and CDR2 sequences are SGHAT and FQNNGV. This CDR3 reads CASSLDPESPLHF. CDR3 sequence (DNA): TGTGCCAGCAGCTTAGATCCCGAGTCACCCCTCCACTTT.